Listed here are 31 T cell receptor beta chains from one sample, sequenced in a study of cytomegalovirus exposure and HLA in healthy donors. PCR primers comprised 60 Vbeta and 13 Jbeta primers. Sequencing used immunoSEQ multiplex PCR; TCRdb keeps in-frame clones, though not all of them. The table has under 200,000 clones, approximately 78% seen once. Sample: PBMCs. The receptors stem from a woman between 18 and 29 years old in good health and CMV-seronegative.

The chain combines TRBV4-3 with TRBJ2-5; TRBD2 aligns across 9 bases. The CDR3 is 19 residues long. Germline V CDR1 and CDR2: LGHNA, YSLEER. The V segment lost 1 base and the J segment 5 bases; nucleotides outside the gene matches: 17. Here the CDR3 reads CASSQGPGTVAGERETQYF. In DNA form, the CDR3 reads TGCGCCAGCAGCCAAGGGCCCGGGACCGTAGCGGGAGAGAGGGAGACCCAGTACTTC.

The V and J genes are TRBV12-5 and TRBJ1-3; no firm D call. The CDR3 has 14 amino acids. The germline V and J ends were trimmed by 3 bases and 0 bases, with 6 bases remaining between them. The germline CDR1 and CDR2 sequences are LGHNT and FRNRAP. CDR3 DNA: TGTGCTAGTGGTTTTCACACCTCTGGAAACACCATATATTTT. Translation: CASGFHTSGNTIYF.

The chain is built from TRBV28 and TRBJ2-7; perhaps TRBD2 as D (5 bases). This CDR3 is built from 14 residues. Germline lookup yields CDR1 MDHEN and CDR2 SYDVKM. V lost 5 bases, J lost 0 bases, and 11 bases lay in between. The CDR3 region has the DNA TGTGCCAGCAGTCCCCCGAGCGGCTCCTACGAGCAGTACTTC. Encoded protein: CASSPPSGSYEQYF.

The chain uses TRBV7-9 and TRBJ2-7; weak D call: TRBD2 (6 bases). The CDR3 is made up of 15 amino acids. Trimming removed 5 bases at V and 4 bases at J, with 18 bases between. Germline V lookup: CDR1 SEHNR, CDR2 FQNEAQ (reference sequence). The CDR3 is CASSLSQVLAYEQYF. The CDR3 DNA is TGTGCCAGCAGCCTCAGCCAAGTGCTAGCGTACGAGCAGTACTTC.

The CDR3 sequence is CASSELGTGSYGYTF. The CDR3, as DNA: TGTGCCAGCAGTGAATTAGGGACAGGCTCCTATGGCTACACCTTC. V usage is TRBV6-1 and J usage is TRBJ1-2; 8 nucleotides match TRBD1. CDR3 length: 15 amino acids. CDR1 and CDR2 from the germline V gene are MNHNS and SASEGT. V lost 2 bases, J lost 4 bases, and 6 bases stayed unmatched.

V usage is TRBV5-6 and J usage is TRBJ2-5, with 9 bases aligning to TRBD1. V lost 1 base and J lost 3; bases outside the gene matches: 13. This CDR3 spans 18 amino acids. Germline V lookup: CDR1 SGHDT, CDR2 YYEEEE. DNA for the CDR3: TGTGCCAGCAGCTTGTCTATCACCAGCCGGGACAGGGAAGAGACCCAGTACTTC. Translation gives CASSLSITSRDREETQYF.

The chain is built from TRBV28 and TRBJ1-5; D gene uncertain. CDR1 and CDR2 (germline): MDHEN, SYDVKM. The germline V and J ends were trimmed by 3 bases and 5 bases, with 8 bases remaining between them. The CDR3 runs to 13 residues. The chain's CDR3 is CASSFSRYQPQHF. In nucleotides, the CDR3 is TGTGCCAGCAGTTTCTCTCGGTATCAGCCCCAGCATTTT.

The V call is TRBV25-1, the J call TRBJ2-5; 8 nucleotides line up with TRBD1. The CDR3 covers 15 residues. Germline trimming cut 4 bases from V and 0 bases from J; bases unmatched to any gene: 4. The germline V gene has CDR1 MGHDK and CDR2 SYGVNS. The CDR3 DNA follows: TGTGCCAGCAGTGCGGGACAGGCTAACCAAGAGACCCAGTACTTC. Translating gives CASSAGQANQETQYF.

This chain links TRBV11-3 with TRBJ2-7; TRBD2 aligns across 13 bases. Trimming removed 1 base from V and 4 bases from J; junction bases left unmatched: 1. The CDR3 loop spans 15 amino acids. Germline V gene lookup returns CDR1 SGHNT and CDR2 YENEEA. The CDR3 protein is CASSLGLAGGYEQYF. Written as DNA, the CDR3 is TGTGCCAGCAGCTTAGGACTAGCGGGAGGATACGAGCAGTACTTC.

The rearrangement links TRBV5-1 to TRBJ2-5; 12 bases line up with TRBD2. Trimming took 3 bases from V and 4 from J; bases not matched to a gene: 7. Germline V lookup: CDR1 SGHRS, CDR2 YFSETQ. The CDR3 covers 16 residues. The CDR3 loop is CASSSRTSGKAETQYF. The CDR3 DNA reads TGCGCCAGCAGCTCCCGGACTAGCGGGAAGGCAGAGACCCAGTACTTC.

The CDR3 protein is CASGQGASGRDEQFF. The DNA for the CDR3 is TGTGCCAGTGGCCAGGGGGCTAGCGGGAGAGATGAGCAGTTCTTC. This chain connects TRBV19 to TRBJ2-1, with 10 bases identical to TRBD2. Losses at the gene ends were 8 bases for V and 8 bases for J; bases not matched to a gene: 12. The germline V gene has CDR1 LNHDA and CDR2 SQIVND (reference sequence). The CDR3 has 15 amino acids. The full variable domain, in which reference TRBV19 and TRBJ2-1 provide the parts outside the CDR3, is DGGITQSPKYLFRKEGQNVTLSCEQNLNHDAMYWYRQDPGQGLRLIYYSQIVNDFQKGDIAEGYSVSREKKESFPLTVTSAQKNPTAFYLCASGQGASGRDEQFFGPGTRLTVL.

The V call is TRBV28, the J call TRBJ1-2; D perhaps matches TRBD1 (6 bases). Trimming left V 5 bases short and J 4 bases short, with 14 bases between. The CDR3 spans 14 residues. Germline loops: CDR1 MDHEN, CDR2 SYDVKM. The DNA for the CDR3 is TGTGCCAGCAGTCAATTTACAGGGACCTATGGCTACACCTTC. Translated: CASSQFTGTYGYTF.

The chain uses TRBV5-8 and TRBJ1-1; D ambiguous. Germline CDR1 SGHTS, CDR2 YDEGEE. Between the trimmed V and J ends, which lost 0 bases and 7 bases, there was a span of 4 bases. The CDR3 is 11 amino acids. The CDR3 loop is CASSLVSEAFF. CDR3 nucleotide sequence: TGTGCCAGCAGCTTGGTGAGTGAAGCTTTCTTT.

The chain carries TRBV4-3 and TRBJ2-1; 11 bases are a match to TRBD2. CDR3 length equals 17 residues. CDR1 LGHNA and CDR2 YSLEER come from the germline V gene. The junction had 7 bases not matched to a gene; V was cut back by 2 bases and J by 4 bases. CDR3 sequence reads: CASSQIALAGGYNEQFF. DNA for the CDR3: TGCGCCAGCAGCCAAATAGCATTAGCGGGAGGGTACAATGAGCAGTTCTTC.

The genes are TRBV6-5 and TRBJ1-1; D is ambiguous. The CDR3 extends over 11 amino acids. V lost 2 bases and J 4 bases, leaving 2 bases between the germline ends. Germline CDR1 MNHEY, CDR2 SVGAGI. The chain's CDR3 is CASSYRTEAFF. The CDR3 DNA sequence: TGTGCCAGCAGTTACCGCACTGAAGCTTTCTTT.

CDR3 coding DNA: TGCGCCAGCAGCTTAGGGTTGGGGGGGAACACTGAAGCTTTCTTT. Protein: CASSLGLGGNTEAFF. The gene calls are TRBV5-1 and TRBJ1-1; D possibly corresponds to TRBD1 (5 bases). There are 15 residues in the CDR3. The ends were cut back, 2 bases at V and 1 base at J, with 12 bases in the middle. Germline CDR1 is SGHRS and CDR2 is YFSETQ.

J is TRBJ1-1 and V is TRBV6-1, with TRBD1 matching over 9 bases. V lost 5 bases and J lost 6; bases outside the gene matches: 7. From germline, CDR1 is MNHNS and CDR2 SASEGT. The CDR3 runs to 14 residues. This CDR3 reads CASSPGQGRAEAFF. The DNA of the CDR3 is TGTGCCAGCAGTCCGGGACAGGGTCGGGCTGAAGCTTTCTTT.

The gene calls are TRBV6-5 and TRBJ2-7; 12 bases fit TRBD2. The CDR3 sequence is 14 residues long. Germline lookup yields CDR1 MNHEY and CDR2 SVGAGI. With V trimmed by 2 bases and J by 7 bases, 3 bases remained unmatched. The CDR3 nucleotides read TGTGCCAGCAGTTACGGTACTAGCGGGAGGGAGCAGTACTTC. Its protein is CASSYGTSGREQYF.

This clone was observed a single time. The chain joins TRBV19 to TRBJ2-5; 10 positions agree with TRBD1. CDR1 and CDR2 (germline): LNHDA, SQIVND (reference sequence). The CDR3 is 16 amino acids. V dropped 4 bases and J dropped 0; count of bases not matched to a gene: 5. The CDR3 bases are TGTGCCAGTAGTACGCCCGGACAGGGGGACCAAGAGACCCAGTACTTC. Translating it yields CASSTPGQGDQETQYF.

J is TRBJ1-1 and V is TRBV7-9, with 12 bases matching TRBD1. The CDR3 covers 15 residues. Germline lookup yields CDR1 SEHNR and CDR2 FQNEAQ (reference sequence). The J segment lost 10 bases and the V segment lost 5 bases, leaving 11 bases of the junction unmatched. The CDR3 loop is CASSPLGGQGATAFF. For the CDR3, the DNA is TGTGCCAGCAGCCCTCTAGGGGGACAGGGGGCTACAGCTTTCTTT.

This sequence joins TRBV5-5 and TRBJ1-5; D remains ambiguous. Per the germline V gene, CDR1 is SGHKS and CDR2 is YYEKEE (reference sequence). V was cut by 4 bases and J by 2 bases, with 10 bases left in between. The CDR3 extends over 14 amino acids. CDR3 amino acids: CASSHNPGNQPQHF. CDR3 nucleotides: TGTGCCAGCAGCCATAATCCGGGCAATCAGCCCCAGCATTTT.

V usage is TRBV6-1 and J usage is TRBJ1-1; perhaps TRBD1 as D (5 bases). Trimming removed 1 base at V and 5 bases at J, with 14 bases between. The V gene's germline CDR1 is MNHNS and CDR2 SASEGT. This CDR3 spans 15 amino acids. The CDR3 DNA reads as TGTGCCAGCAGTGAAGGGGGCGGGGGAGGGACTGAAGCTTTCTTT. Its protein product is CASSEGGGGGTEAFF.

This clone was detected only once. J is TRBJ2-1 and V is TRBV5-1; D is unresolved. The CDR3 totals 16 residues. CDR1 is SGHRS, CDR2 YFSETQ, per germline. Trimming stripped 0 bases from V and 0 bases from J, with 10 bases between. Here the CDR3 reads CASSLASESSYNEQFF. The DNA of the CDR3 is TGCGCCAGCAGCTTGGCCTCGGAGAGCTCCTACAATGAGCAGTTCTTC.

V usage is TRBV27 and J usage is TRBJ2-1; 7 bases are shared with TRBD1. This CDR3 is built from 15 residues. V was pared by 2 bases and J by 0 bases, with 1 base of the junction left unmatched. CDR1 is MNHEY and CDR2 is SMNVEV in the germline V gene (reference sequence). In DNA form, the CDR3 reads TGTGCCAGCAGTTTACGACAGGGCTCCTACAATGAGCAGTTCTTC. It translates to CASSLRQGSYNEQFF.

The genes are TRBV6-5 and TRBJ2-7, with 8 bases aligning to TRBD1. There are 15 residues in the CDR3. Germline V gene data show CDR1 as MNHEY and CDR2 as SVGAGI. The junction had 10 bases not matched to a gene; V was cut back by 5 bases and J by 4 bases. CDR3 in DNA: TGTGCCAGCAGTCCTGCGGGACAGGTTTCTTACGAGCAGTACTTC. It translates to CASSPAGQVSYEQYF.

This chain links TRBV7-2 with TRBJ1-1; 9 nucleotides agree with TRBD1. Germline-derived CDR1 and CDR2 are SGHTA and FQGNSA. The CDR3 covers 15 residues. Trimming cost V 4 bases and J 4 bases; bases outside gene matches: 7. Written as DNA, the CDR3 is TGTGCCAGCAGCTCCTTAACAGGGGGCGGCACTGAAGCTTTCTTT. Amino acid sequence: CASSSLTGGGTEAFF.

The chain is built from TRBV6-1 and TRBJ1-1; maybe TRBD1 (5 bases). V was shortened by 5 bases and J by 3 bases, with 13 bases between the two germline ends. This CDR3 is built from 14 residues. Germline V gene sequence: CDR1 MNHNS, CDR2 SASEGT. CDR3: CASSSRRADTEAFF. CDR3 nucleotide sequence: TGTGCCAGCAGTTCCCGCAGGGCGGACACTGAAGCTTTCTTT.

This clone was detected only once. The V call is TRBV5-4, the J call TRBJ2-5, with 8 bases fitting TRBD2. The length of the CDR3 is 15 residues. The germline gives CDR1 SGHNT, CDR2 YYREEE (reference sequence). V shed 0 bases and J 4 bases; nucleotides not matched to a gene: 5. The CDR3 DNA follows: TGTGCCAGCAGCTTGGCGGGAGGGCTGGGAGAGACCCAGTACTTC. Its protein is CASSLAGGLGETQYF.

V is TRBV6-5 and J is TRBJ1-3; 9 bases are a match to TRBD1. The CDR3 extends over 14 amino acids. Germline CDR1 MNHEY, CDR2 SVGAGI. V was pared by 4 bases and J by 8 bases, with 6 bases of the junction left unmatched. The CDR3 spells CASSSTGQGHTIYF. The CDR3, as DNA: TGTGCCAGCAGTTCCACGGGACAGGGTCACACCATATATTTT.

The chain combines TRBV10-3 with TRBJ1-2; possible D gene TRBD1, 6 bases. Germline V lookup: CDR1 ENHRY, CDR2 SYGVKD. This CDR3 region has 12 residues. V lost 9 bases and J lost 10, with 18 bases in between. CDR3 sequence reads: CAMSRQDTHYTF. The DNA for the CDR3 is TGTGCCATGTCGAGACAGGACACACACTACACCTTC.

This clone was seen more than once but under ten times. Here the CDR3 reads CASSGWRAGEQYF. The DNA for the CDR3 is TGTGCCAGCAGTGGGTGGCGGGCGGGGGAGCAGTACTTC. The V and J genes are TRBV27 and TRBJ2-7, with a weak D call TRBD2 (6 bases). The germline V gene encodes CDR1 MNHEY and CDR2 SMNVEV (reference sequence). The ends were cut back, 5 bases at V and 7 bases at J, with 15 bases in the middle. The CDR3 is made up of 13 amino acids.